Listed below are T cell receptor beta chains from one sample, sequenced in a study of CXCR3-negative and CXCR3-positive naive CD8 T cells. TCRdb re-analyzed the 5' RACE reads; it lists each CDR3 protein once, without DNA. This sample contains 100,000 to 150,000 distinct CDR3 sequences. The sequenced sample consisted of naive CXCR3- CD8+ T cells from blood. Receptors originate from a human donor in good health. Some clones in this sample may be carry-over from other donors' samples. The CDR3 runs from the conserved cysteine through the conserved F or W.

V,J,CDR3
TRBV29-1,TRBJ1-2,CSVSGQGHGYTF
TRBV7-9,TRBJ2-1,CASRFMSSYNEQFF
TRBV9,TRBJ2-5,CASSVSYAGTRETQYF
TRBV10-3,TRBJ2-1,CAISAGTGMYEQFF
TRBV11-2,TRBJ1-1,CASFLRVGDMNTEAFF
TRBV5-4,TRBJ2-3,CASSSTAGNADTQYF
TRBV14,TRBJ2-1,CASSQAAKGEQFF
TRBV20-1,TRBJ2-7,CSARGGSDYEQYF
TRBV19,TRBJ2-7,CASSTNAGAHEQYF
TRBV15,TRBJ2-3,CATSPRTAGTDTQYF
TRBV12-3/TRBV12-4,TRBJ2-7,CASSPDSYEQYF
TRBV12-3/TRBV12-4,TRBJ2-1,CASSPDPTLAEQFF
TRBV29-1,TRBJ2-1,CSVQRGAYNEQFF
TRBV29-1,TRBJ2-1,CSVESKGTTNEQFF
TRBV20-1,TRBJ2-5,CSASPRLAAKQETQYF
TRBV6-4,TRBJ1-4,CASSDSWGDRRTTNEKPFF
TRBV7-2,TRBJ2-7,CASSPRPPRVPFSSYEQYF
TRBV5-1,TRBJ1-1,CASSLGEVFVNTEAFF
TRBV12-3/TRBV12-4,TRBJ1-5,CASSFVPGPQHF
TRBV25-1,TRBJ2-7,CASQGLSSYEQYF
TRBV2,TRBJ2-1,CASSHGQGSSYNEQFF
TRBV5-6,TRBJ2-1,CASTETGENEQFF
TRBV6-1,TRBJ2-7,CASHRPTGGIYEQYF
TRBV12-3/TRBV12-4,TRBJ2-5,CASSLTSGGGETQYF
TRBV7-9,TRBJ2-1,CASSPLAFPYNEQFF
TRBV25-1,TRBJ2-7,CASSEYYTRLDYEQYF
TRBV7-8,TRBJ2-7,CASSPRGPYEQYF
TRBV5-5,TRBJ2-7,CASRAGQGAYEQYF
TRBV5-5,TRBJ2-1,CASTMDRGLDEQFF
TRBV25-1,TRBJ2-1,CASSEQRGGPGSYNEQFF
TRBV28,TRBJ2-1,CASSTGLQRYNEQFF
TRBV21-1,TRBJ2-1,CASSNGTSDEQFF
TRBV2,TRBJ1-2,CASLPDYGYTF
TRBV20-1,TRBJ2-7,CSARDGATSYEQYF
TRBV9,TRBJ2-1,CASSLSSGGPNEQFF
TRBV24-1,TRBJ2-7,CATSDLRQGGGQYF
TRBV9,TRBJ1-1,CASSGGAGSTEAFF
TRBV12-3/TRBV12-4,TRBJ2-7,CASSFSGKSSYEQYF
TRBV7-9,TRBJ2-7,CASSSGHRSEQYF
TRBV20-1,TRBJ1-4,CSARDGFTNEKLFF
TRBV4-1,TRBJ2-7,CASSQGVDRLYEQYF
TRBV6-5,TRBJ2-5,CASSYSNQETQYF
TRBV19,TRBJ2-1,CASGTGWSYNEQFF
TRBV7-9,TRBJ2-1,CASSPWDLNNEQFF
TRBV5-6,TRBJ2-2,CASSLLVLNAGELFF
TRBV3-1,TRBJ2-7,CASSRNRETLYEQYF
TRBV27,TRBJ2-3,CASTRAGGTDTQYF
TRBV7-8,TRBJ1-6,CASRQGGNSPLHF
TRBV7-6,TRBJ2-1,CASSPPLQDEQFF
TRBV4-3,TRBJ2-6,CASSPPRGGGANVLTF
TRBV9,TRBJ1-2,CASSGGRDRANYGYTF
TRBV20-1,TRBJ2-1,CSARVGAGGVNEQFF
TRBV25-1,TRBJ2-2,CASKLKRAGELFF
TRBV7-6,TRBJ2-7,CASSFSGRNSEQYF
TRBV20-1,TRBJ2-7,CSAREVYEQYF
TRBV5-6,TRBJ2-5,CASSLGGGRETQYF
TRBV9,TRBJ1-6,CASSTGLGSPLHF
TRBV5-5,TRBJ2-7,CASSWDGGSYEQYF
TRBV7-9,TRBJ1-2,CASSSGQVHRGGYTF
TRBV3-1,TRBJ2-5,CASSQEGHLGRETQYF